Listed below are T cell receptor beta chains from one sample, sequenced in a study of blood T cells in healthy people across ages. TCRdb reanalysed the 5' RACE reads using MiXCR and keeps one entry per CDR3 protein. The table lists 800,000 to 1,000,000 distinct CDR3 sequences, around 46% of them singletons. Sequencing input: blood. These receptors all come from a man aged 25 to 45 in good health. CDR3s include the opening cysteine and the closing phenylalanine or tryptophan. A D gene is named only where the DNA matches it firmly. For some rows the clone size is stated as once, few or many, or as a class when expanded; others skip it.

CDR3 protein: CASSFPGLGEGEQYF
CDR3 DNA: TGTGCCAGCAGTTTCCCGGGACTCGGAGAAGGCGAGCAGTACTTC
clone size: .
V gene: TRBV28
D gene: .
J gene: TRBJ2-7

CDR3 protein: CASRPFSGNEQFF
CDR3 DNA: TGTGCCAGCAGGCCCTTTTCGGGCAATGAGCAGTTCTTC
clone size: .
V gene: TRBV27
D gene: .
J gene: TRBJ2-1

CDR3 protein: CASSSWTAPYEQYF
CDR3 DNA: TGTGCCAGCAGTAGTTGGACAGCCCCCTACGAGCAGTACTTC
clone size: once
V gene: TRBV6-2/TRBV6-3
D gene: .
J gene: TRBJ2-7

CDR3 protein: CASSNLPGEQYF
CDR3 DNA: TGTGCCAGTAGTAACCTTCCGGGCGAGCAGTACTTC
clone size: .
V gene: TRBV19
D gene: .
J gene: TRBJ2-7

CDR3 protein: CASSNRVVHEQYF
CDR3 DNA: TGTGCCAGCAGTAACAGGGTGGTACATGAGCAGTACTTC
clone size: .
V gene: TRBV12-3/TRBV12-4
D gene: .
J gene: TRBJ2-4

CDR3 protein: CASSLGGGLEQYF
CDR3 DNA: TGTGCCAGCAGTCTAGGTGGGGGATTAGAGCAGTACTTC
clone size: .
V gene: TRBV12-3/TRBV12-4
D gene: .
J gene: TRBJ2-5

CDR3 protein: CASSPQGEDPPDEQFF
CDR3 DNA: TGTGCCAGCAGCCCCCAGGGAGAGGACCCCCCGGATGAGCAGTTCTTC
clone size: .
V gene: TRBV4-2
D gene: .
J gene: TRBJ2-1

CDR3 protein: CASSYDEGNEQFF
CDR3 DNA: TGCGCCAGCAGCTACGACGAGGGAAATGAGCAGTTCTTC
clone size: .
V gene: TRBV5-1
D gene: .
J gene: TRBJ2-1

CDR3 protein: CSALGVPPTGANVLTF
CDR3 DNA: TGCAGCGCACTGGGTGTCCCCCCAACTGGGGCCAACGTCCTGACTTTC
clone size: many
V gene: TRBV29-1
D gene: .
J gene: TRBJ2-6

CDR3 protein: CASSRGNTLDQPQHF
CDR3 DNA: TGTGCCAGCAGCCGTGGAAACACTTTGGATCAGCCCCAGCATTTT
clone size: few
V gene: TRBV7-2
D gene: .
J gene: TRBJ1-5

CDR3 protein: CASSEASGFYEQYF
CDR3 DNA: TGTGCCAGCAGTGAGGCTAGCGGCTTCTACGAGCAGTACTTC
clone size: once
V gene: TRBV25-1
D gene: TRBD2
J gene: TRBJ2-7

CDR3 protein: CASSLDPGGGNTGELFF
CDR3 DNA: TGTGCCAGCAGCTTAGATCCCGGGGGCGGGAACACCGGGGAGCTGTTTTTT
clone size: .
V gene: TRBV7-8
D gene: .
J gene: TRBJ2-2

CDR3 protein: CASSKDRSSTDTQYF
CDR3 DNA: TGTGCCAGCAGTAAGGACAGGTCTAGCACAGATACGCAGTATTTT
clone size: .
V gene: TRBV6-6
D gene: TRBD1
J gene: TRBJ2-3

CDR3 protein: CASSYTQQRGVYEQFF
CDR3 DNA: TGTGCCAGCAGTTACACACAACAGCGGGGGGTTTATGAGCAGTTCTTC
clone size: .
V gene: TRBV6-5
D gene: TRBD2
J gene: TRBJ2-1

CDR3 protein: CSATRTGRDTQYF
CDR3 DNA: TGCAGTGCTACCCGGACAGGGAGAGATACGCAGTATTTT
clone size: .
V gene: TRBV20-1
D gene: TRBD1
J gene: TRBJ2-3

CDR3 protein: CASSYDSNEQFF
CDR3 DNA: TGTGCCAGCAGTTACGACTCCAATGAGCAGTTCTTC
clone size: .
V gene: TRBV6-5
D gene: .
J gene: TRBJ2-1

CDR3 protein: CASSFGDREGQPQHF
CDR3 DNA: TGTGCCAGCAGTTTTGGAGACAGGGAGGGCCAGCCCCAGCATTTT
clone size: .
V gene: TRBV12-3/TRBV12-4
D gene: TRBD1
J gene: TRBJ1-5

CDR3 protein: CASSYSGRRLAKNIQYF
CDR3 DNA: TGTGCCAGCAGTTACTCGGGACGGAGGCTAGCCAAAAACATTCAGTACTTC
clone size: few
V gene: TRBV6-2/TRBV6-3
D gene: .
J gene: TRBJ2-4

CDR3 protein: CSAYEPRGDYEQYF
CDR3 DNA: TGCAGTGCCTACGAGCCGCGGGGGGACTACGAGCAGTACTTC
clone size: few
V gene: TRBV20-1
D gene: TRBD2
J gene: TRBJ2-7

CDR3 protein: CAGANGGTAYEQYF
CDR3 DNA: TGTGCCGGCGCCAACGGAGGGACAGCCTACGAGCAGTACTTC
clone size: .
V gene: TRBV6-6
D gene: .
J gene: TRBJ2-7

CDR3 protein: CSVAGGYQETQYF
CDR3 DNA: TGCAGCGTAGCGGGGGGCTACCAAGAGACCCAGTACTTC
clone size: few
V gene: TRBV29-1
D gene: TRBD2
J gene: TRBJ2-5

CDR3 protein: CSVEDRGATNYGYTF
CDR3 DNA: TGCAGCGTTGAAGATAGGGGGGCTACTAACTATGGCTACACCTTC
clone size: .
V gene: TRBV29-1
D gene: .
J gene: TRBJ1-2

CDR3 protein: CASSILQYTEAFF
CDR3 DNA: TGTGCCAGCAGCATACTACAGTACACTGAAGCTTTCTTT
clone size: .
V gene: TRBV5-5
D gene: .
J gene: TRBJ1-1

CDR3 protein: CASSVGGRGQLVTVTEETQYF
CDR3 DNA: TGTGCCAGCAGCGTAGGGGGACGGGGACAGCTCGTCACGGTAACCGAAGAGACCCAGTACTTC
clone size: .
V gene: TRBV9
D gene: TRBD1
J gene: TRBJ2-5

CDR3 protein: CSARQFRGRLRDEQFF
CDR3 DNA: TGCAGTGCTAGGCAATTTCGAGGCCGCCTCCGGGATGAGCAGTTCTTC
clone size: few
V gene: TRBV20-1
D gene: .
J gene: TRBJ2-1

CDR3 protein: CASSPPRTGTETQYF
CDR3 DNA: TGTGCCAGCTCACCACCCCGGACAGGGACCGAGACCCAGTACTTC
clone size: few
V gene: TRBV18
D gene: TRBD1
J gene: TRBJ2-5

CDR3 protein: CAGSHTSNEQFF
CDR3 DNA: TGTGCCGGCAGCCATACTAGTAATGAGCAGTTCTTC
clone size: .
V gene: TRBV27
D gene: .
J gene: TRBJ2-1

CDR3 protein: CASSTGPGLEQYF
CDR3 DNA: TGCGCCAGCAGTACGGGACCGGGGCTCGAGCAGTACTTC
clone size: .
V gene: TRBV10-2
D gene: .
J gene: TRBJ2-7

CDR3 protein: CASSQEPSGGFQETQYF
CDR3 DNA: TGTGCCAGCAGCCAAGAACCTAGCGGGGGGTTCCAAGAGACCCAGTACTTC
clone size: .
V gene: TRBV4-2
D gene: TRBD2
J gene: TRBJ2-5

CDR3 protein: CASSLAALRGDTQYF
CDR3 DNA: TGTGCCAGCAGCTTGGCCGCCCTCCGGGGAGATACGCAGTATTTT
clone size: .
V gene: TRBV7-2
D gene: .
J gene: TRBJ2-3

CDR3 protein: CASSLPGQGGNEQYF
CDR3 DNA: TGTGCCAGCAGCTTACCGGGACAGGGAGGCAATGAGCAGTACTTC
clone size: .
V gene: TRBV7-3
D gene: TRBD1
J gene: TRBJ2-5

CDR3 protein: CASSYSQGLYTF
CDR3 DNA: TGTGCCAGCAGTTACTCGCAGGGGCTCTACACCTTC
clone size: .
V gene: TRBV6-2/TRBV6-3
D gene: .
J gene: TRBJ1-2

CDR3 protein: CASRLYSGEETQYF
CDR3 DNA: TGTGCCAGCAGGCTTTATAGCGGGGAAGAGACCCAGTACTTC
clone size: .
V gene: TRBV6-2/TRBV6-3
D gene: TRBD2
J gene: TRBJ2-5

CDR3 protein: CASSYSPGRNYGYTF
CDR3 DNA: TGTGCCAGCAGTTACTCCCCAGGGAGAAACTATGGCTACACCTTC
clone size: .
V gene: TRBV6-5
D gene: .
J gene: TRBJ1-2

CDR3 protein: CASSLEDRGMSNEQFF
CDR3 DNA: TGCGCCAGCAGCTTGGAGGACAGGGGTATGTCGAATGAGCAGTTCTTC
clone size: .
V gene: TRBV5-1
D gene: TRBD1
J gene: TRBJ2-1

CDR3 protein: CASRDWKQGAADTQYF
CDR3 DNA: TGTGCCAGCAGAGACTGGAAACAGGGGGCAGCAGATACGCAGTATTTT
clone size: .
V gene: TRBV28
D gene: TRBD1
J gene: TRBJ2-3

CDR3 protein: CASSLSGGDAETQYF
CDR3 DNA: TGCGCCAGCAGCTTATCCGGGGGAGACGCGGAGACCCAGTACTTC
clone size: few
V gene: TRBV5-1
D gene: .
J gene: TRBJ2-5

CDR3 protein: CASSLGVAQWTYEQYF
CDR3 DNA: TGTGCCAGCAGCTTGGGGGTGGCCCAGTGGACCTACGAGCAGTACTTC
clone size: .
V gene: TRBV11-3
D gene: .
J gene: TRBJ2-7

CDR3 protein: CASSFGNPDPPLHF
CDR3 DNA: TGTGCCAGCAGCTTCGGGAACCCCGACCCACCCCTCCACTTT
clone size: .
V gene: TRBV7-9
D gene: .
J gene: TRBJ1-6

CDR3 protein: CASSEFRFMNTEAFF
CDR3 DNA: TGTGCCAGCAGTGAATTTCGGTTCATGAACACTGAAGCTTTCTTT
clone size: .
V gene: TRBV6-1
D gene: .
J gene: TRBJ1-1

CDR3 protein: CASSVGGTNYEQYF
CDR3 DNA: TGTGCCAGCAGCGTGGGTGGAACGAACTACGAGCAGTACTTC
clone size: .
V gene: TRBV9
D gene: .
J gene: TRBJ2-7

CDR3 protein: CASSPRGRGATPQETQYF
CDR3 DNA: TGTGCCAGCAGTCCGCGGGGAAGGGGGGCAACACCTCAAGAGACCCAGTACTTC
clone size: few
V gene: TRBV6-1
D gene: .
J gene: TRBJ2-5

CDR3 protein: CATSGKGSTDTQYF
CDR3 DNA: TGTGCCACCAGTGGGAAGGGAAGCACAGATACGCAGTATTTT
clone size: .
V gene: TRBV24-1
D gene: .
J gene: TRBJ2-3